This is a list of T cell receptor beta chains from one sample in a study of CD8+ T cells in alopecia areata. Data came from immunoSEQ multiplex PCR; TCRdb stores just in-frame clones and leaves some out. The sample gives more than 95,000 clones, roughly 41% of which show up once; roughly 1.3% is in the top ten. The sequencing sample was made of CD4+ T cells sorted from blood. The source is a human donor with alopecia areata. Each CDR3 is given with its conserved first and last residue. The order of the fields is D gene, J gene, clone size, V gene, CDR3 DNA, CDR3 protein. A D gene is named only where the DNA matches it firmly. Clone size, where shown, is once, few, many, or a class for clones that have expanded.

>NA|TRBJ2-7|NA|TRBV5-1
TGCGCCAGCAGCGCCAACCAGGGCTCCTACGAGCAGTACTTC
CASSANQGSYEQYF
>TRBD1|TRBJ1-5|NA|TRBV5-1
TGCGCCAGCAGCCCGGGGACAGGTCTTCAGCCCCAGCATTTT
CASSPGTGLQPQHF
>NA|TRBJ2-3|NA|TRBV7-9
TGTGCCAGCAGCTTAAACCAGGGGGGGGATACGCAGTATTTT
CASSLNQGGDTQYF
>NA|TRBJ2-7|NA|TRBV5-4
TGTGCCAGCAGCCTGGATAGAGGCCCTTCCTACGAGCAGTACTTC
CASSLDRGPSYEQYF
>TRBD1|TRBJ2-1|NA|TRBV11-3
TGTGCCAGCAGCGGACAGGGGTCGGATGAGCAGTTCTTC
CASSGQGSDEQFF
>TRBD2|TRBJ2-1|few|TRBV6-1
TGTGCCAGCAGTCATAGTAGGGGACTAAACAATGAGCAGTTCTTC
CASSHSRGLNNEQFF
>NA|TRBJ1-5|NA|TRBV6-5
TGTGCCAGCAGGAGGGGGGGCAGCAATCAGCCCCAGCATTTT
CASRRGGSNQPQHF
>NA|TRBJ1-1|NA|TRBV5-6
TGTGCCAGCAGCTTGATGGGGGGTAGCACTGAAGCTTTCTTT
CASSLMGGSTEAFF
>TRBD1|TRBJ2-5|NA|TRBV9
TGTGCCAGCAGCGTAGGGTCAGGGGGAGTATGGGAGACCCAGTACTTC
CASSVGSGGVWETQYF
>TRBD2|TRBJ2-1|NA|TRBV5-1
TGCGCCAGCAGCGCGACGACTAGCGGGGGCGTCTACAATGAGCAGTTCTTC
CASSATTSGGVYNEQFF
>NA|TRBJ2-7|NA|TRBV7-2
TGTGCCAGCAGCTCAGGTGTCTACGAGCAGTACTTC
CASSSGVYEQYF
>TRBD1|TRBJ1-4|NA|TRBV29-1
TGCAGCGTGGACAGGGGAAATGGAAAACTGTTTTTT
CSVDRGNGKLFF
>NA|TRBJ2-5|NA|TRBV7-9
TGTGCCAGCAGCTTAGGTGGCGTGGGGAGTTTCCAAGAGACCCAGTACTTC
CASSLGGVGSFQETQYF
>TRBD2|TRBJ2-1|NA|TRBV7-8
TGTGCCAGCAGCTTAGCCAGCGGGGGGTTCAATGAGCAGTTCTTC
CASSLASGGFNEQFF
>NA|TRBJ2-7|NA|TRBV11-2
TGTGCCAGCAGCTTAGTAGGCAGGGTCAGGTACGAGCAGTACTTC
CASSLVGRVRYEQYF
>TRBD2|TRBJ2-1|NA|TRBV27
TGTGCCAGCAGTTTTTTACTAGCGGGAGGGCCCTACAATGAGCAGTTCTTC
CASSFLLAGGPYNEQFF
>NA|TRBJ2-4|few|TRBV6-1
TGTGCCAGCAGTGAAAACAGGGGAGGATGGGCCAAAAACATTCAGTACTTC
CASSENRGGWAKNIQYF
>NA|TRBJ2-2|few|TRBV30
TGTGCCTGGACCTTCGGGGGAACCGGGGAGCTGTTTTTT
CAWTFGGTGELFF
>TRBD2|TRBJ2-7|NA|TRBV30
TGTGCCTGGAACCCGGGACTAGTCTACGAGCAGTACTTC
CAWNPGLVYEQYF
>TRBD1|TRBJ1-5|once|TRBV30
TGTGCCTGGAGTGTCAGGGGGCCTCAGCCCCAGCATTTT
CAWSVRGPQPQHF